This is a list of T cell receptor beta chains from one sample in a study of PD-L1 blockade in urothelial cancer. The method was immunoSEQ multiplex PCR; TCRdb's version includes in-frame clones alone and lacks a portion of them. This sample has about 82,000 clones; over 90% occur once, and the top ten carry approximately 9%. The sample in question was PBMCs, obtained around atezolizumab (anti-PD-L1) treatment. Receptors originate from a man between 60 and 75 years old with urothelial cancer. Both conserved end residues are part of each CDR3. Each record gives: V gene, CDR3 protein.

V gene: TRBV5-6
CDR3 protein: CASLPVPLAGLQETQYF

V gene: TRBV6-1
CDR3 protein: CASRTDTYEQYF

V gene: TRBV4-2
CDR3 protein: CASSQDAREVTTGELFF

V gene: TRBV7-3
CDR3 protein: CASSSLGSGELFF

V gene: TRBV5-4
CDR3 protein: CASSLDGGGYEQYF

V gene: TRBV7-3
CDR3 protein: CASSLLGGQEQFF

V gene: TRBV7-2
CDR3 protein: CASRTGLGTEAFF

V gene: TRBV7-9
CDR3 protein: CASSLGQGASNTEAFF

V gene: TRBV4-3
CDR3 protein: CASSYSLDRGFSGNTIYF

V gene: TRBV29-1
CDR3 protein: CSGRGASREQYF

V gene: TRBV6-5
CDR3 protein: CASRPTGQLNEKLFF

V gene: TRBV4-3
CDR3 protein: CASSQDPAGPTDTQYF

V gene: TRBV5-1
CDR3 protein: CASSLDLRGGETQYF

V gene: TRBV6-1
CDR3 protein: CASSGQLNTEAFF

V gene: TRBV5-6
CDR3 protein: CASSWRTGTSTDTQYF

V gene: TRBV15
CDR3 protein: CATSRDLGVGEKLFF

V gene: TRBV6-1
CDR3 protein: CASSGLAGGPNTGELFF

V gene: TRBV5-6
CDR3 protein: CASSHPARQGVNTEAFF